This T cell receptor beta chain came from a study of T cell responses to AZD1222 COVID-19 vaccine listed by TCRdb under 2021. Background on the whole study: AZD1222 recipients with second doses at about 4 weeks or about 12 weeks were pooled, because spike-specific TCR depth and breadth did not differ between schedules. TCR sequencing covered roughly 230 trial participants: some 210 given two doses of AZD1222 and around 26 given two doses of MenACWY control vaccine. Enrollment into the trials was organized by age into subgroups of 18-55, 56-69 and 70-plus years, and those subgroups contained roughly 150, 30 and 60 TCR-sequenced participants, respectively.

The CDR3 regions of human TCRbeta chains were subjected to immunosequencing. On the authors' methods: TCRs in the repertoires were compared against a reference library of SARS-CoV-2-specific TCRs that had been generated with the MIRA antigen-specificity platform. Breadth meant the fraction of unique TCRs that were SARS-CoV-2-associated, whereas depth meant the fraction of total T cells that were SARS-CoV-2-associated. Each spike-specific TCR was assigned to its reactive spike region and to a CD4 or CD8 class using the MIRA data. Log10-transformed breadth and depth values were compared by one-way ANOVA with Sidak's multiple comparisons tests. TCRdb limited this immuneACCESS table to in-frame rearrangements with V and J called. A share of clones is missing; checked studies link under half to unresolved V genes, and the rest is unexplained. D and trimming come from the DNA, and the V and J calls and clone size come from that table. The sample table lists about 150,000 clones, around nine tenths of them with a count of one. The ten largest clonotypes hold about 1.3% of the sample.

Points on this clone: Its recognized antigen is unknown. No clone much larger than this one lies a single base away; base qualities are absent.

The time point label, read with the paper, signifies: baseline before first vaccination. Vaccinee samples were obtained from the UK trials COV001 and COV002, which included a single-blind randomized controlled phase 2/3 trial of AZD1222 (ChAdOx1 nCoV-19) in healthy adults. For TCRbeta chain sequencing, PBMC samples from trial participants were taken at day 0 and at day 28 after the second dose. The CDR3 spans 15 residues, from the cysteine through the phenylalanine. The sequence is cut down to CDR3 DNA, 45 bases in frame from base 1. V has 6 bases trimmed and J has 5 bases trimmed; junction bases matching no gene number 8. Looking up the germline V gene (reference sequence) yields CDR1 LNHDA and CDR2 SQIVND. Findings and caveats that apply to the study as a whole: In the small 56-69-year group, the increase in depth fell short of significance, most likely because of low power. Only five or six AZD1222 recipients were SARS-CoV-2 seropositive at baseline, limiting conclusions about previously exposed vaccinees. Most participants were white British and females outnumbered males, and the authors suggested that clonal diversity may have been underestimated. After two AZD1222 doses, spike-specific TCR breadth and depth were significantly higher than at day 0 and than in MenACWY recipients. Reportedly, close to half of the unique spike-specific TCRs recognized epitopes lying outside the regions that are mutated in the B.1.351 and B.1.1.7 variants. The whole spike protein was spanned by vaccine-associated CD4 TCRs, and dominant responses were seen in regions 160-218 and 743-854. Because no day 14 peak-response samples were available, the repertoires could be characterized only after the peak T cell response.

The source of this sequence is an adult in good health. The sequences come from peripheral blood, collected on day 0 of AZD1222 vaccination. This receptor chain uses TRBV19 and TRBJ2-4; TRBD1 aligns with 9 central bases. DNA sequence: TGTGCCAGTAGAACCCAGGGACAGGGTCAAAACATTCAGTACTTC. Translation gives CASRTQGQGQNIQYF.